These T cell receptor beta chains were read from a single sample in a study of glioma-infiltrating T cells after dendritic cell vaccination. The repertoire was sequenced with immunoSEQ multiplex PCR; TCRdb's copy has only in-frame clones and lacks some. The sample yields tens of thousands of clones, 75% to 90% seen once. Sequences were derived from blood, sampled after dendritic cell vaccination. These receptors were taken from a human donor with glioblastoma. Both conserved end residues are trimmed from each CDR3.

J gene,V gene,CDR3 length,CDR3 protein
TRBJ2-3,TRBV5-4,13,ASSLRQGRTDTQY
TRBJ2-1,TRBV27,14,ASSSLTSGSLVEQF
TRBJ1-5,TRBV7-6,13,ASSLGTGSRQPQH
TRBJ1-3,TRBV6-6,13,ASSRDLYSGNTIY
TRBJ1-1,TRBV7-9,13,ASTTQGASGTEAF
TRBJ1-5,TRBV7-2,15,ASSLRSVGAGRQPQH
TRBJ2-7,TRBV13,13,ASSSTGVIAYEQY
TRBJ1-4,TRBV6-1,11,ASRTGYNEKLF
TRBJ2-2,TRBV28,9,ASSPRGELF
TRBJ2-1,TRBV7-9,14,ASSSPDKQGPNEQF
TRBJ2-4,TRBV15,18,ATSRGLKLAGFVVKNIQY
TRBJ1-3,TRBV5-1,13,ASSLTGQGRSTIY
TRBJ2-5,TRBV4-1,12,ASSQAPGEETQY
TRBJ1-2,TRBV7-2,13,ASSLGGTGPYGYT
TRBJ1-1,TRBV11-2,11,ASSLDRQGVAF
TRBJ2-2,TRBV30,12,AWSVGAATGELF
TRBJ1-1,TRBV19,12,ASRLTELNTEAF
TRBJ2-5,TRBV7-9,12,AISTGTSRETQY
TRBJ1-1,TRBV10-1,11,ASRQGENTEAF
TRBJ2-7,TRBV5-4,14,ASSLGTGGLHYEQY
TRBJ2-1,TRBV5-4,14,ASSPEEGLGYNEQF
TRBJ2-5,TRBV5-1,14,ASSIRTSGGGETQY
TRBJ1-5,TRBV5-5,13,ASSLADRGNQPQH
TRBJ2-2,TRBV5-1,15,ASSWSSTGTNTGELF
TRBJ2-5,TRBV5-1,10,ASSPRGETQY
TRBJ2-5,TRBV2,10,ASTGSRETQY
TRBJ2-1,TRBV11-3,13,ASSSTGSYYNEQF
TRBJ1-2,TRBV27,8,ASSKHGYT
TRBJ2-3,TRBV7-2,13,ASSNPGLGIGTQY
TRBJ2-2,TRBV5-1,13,ASSSDRGFTGELF
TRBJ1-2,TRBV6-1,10,ASSERQYGYT
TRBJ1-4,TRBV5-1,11,ASREGAREKLF
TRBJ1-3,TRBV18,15,ASSPEQLKSSGNTIY
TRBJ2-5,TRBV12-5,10,ASGFNGETQY
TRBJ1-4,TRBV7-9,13,ASSEWTGGFEKLF
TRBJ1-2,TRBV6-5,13,ASRRTVLDSYGYT
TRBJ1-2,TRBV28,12,ASSVPGQGGGYT